This paragraph covers one TCR beta chain sequence. This CDR3 comprises 16 residues. Germline V gene data show CDR1 as SGDLS and CDR2 as YYNGEE. V dropped 1 base and J dropped 8; count of bases not matched to a gene: 9. The PCR contained 60 Vbeta and 13 Jbeta primers. Using immunoSEQ multiplex PCR, the repertoire was profiled, and TCRdb retains in-frame clones only, with some absent. Of 90,000 to 140,000 clones in the sample, 78% are singletons; the top ten hold roughly 1.2%. These data belong to a study of cytomegalovirus exposure and HLA in healthy donors. The chain couples TRBV9 to TRBJ2-4; TRBD2 agrees at 10 bases. This sequence originates from a man aged 30 to 45 in good health and CMV-seronegative. The sample comprised PBMCs. CDR3 sequence (DNA): TGTGCCAGCAGCGTATCGGCTAGCGGGAGACGTGACATTCAGTACTTC. Amino acid sequence: CASSVSASGRRDIQYF.